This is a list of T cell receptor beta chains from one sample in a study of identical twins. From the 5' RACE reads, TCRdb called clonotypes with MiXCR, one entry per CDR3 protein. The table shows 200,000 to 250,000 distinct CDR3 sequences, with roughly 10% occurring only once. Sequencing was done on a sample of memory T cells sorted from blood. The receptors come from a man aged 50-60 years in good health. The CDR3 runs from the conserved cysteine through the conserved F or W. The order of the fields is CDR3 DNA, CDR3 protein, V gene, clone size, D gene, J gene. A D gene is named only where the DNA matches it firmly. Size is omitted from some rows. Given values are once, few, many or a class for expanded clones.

cdr3_nt: TGTGCCATTGGATCCGGGACTAGCTTGGATACGCAGTATTTT
cdr3_aa: CAIGSGTSLDTQYF
v_call: TRBV10-3
clone_size: few
d_call: TRBD2
j_call: TRBJ2-3

cdr3_nt: TGCAGCGTTGAAGTCAGGTTAGGGGTAGATACGCAGTATTTT
cdr3_aa: CSVEVRLGVDTQYF
v_call: TRBV29-1
clone_size: .
d_call: .
j_call: TRBJ2-3

cdr3_nt: TGTGCCAGCAGTAAAGCAGGGACAAACCTCCACTTT
cdr3_aa: CASSKAGTNLHF
v_call: TRBV6-5
clone_size: .
d_call: .
j_call: TRBJ1-6

cdr3_nt: TGTGCCAGCAGCCAGTGGACTAGCCTTACCGGTGTTCAGTTCTTC
cdr3_aa: CASSQWTSLTGVQFF
v_call: TRBV7-2
clone_size: .
d_call: TRBD2
j_call: TRBJ2-1

cdr3_nt: TGTGCCAGCAGCTTATCCCGGACTAGCGGCAATGAGCAGTTCTTC
cdr3_aa: CASSLSRTSGNEQFF
v_call: TRBV11-1
clone_size: few
d_call: TRBD2
j_call: TRBJ2-1

cdr3_nt: TGCAGTGCTAGATTTCCGGGGGCCACAGATACGCAGTATTTT
cdr3_aa: CSARFPGATDTQYF
v_call: TRBV20-1
clone_size: many
d_call: .
j_call: TRBJ2-3

cdr3_nt: TGTGCCAGCAGCCCCCTTAGCGGGACCTCCTACAATGAGCAGTTCTTC
cdr3_aa: CASSPLSGTSYNEQFF
v_call: TRBV5-4
clone_size: few
d_call: TRBD2
j_call: TRBJ2-1

cdr3_nt: TGTGCCAGCAGCTTAGCGGGACAAAGAAACACCATATATTTT
cdr3_aa: CASSLAGQRNTIYF
v_call: TRBV11-2
clone_size: many
d_call: .
j_call: TRBJ1-3

cdr3_nt: TGTGCCACGTCCCCTGGGACAGGAGGACACTACGAGCAGTACTTC
cdr3_aa: CATSPGTGGHYEQYF
v_call: TRBV10-3
clone_size: .
d_call: TRBD1
j_call: TRBJ2-7

cdr3_nt: TGTGCCAGCAGGGGAGGGGGTGTTAGTTCACCCCTCCACTTT
cdr3_aa: CASRGGGVSSPLHF
v_call: TRBV12-3/TRBV12-4
clone_size: .
d_call: .
j_call: TRBJ1-6

cdr3_nt: TGTGCCAGCAGCGTAGATTACGGGGGCACGGGCAATGAGCAGTTCTTC
cdr3_aa: CASSVDYGGTGNEQFF
v_call: TRBV9
clone_size: many
d_call: .
j_call: TRBJ2-1

cdr3_nt: TGTGCCAGCAGCCAGAGGACAGGTTCCGTTGAAAAACAGTTTTTT
cdr3_aa: CASSQRTGSVEKQFF
v_call: TRBV3-1
clone_size: .
d_call: TRBD1
j_call: TRBJ1-4

cdr3_nt: TGCGCCAGCAGCCAAGATATCCCAAAAGCGCAGTATTTT
cdr3_aa: CASSQDIPKAQYF
v_call: TRBV4-3
clone_size: many
d_call: .
j_call: TRBJ2-3

cdr3_nt: TGTGCCAGTACCAAAGCTCAGGGGCAGCCCCAGCATTTT
cdr3_aa: CASTKAQGQPQHF
v_call: TRBV19
clone_size: .
d_call: .
j_call: TRBJ1-5

cdr3_nt: TGTGCCAGCAGTTCAGACAGCTTGAACACTGAAGCTTTCTTT
cdr3_aa: CASSSDSLNTEAFF
v_call: TRBV6-2/TRBV6-3
clone_size: many
d_call: .
j_call: TRBJ1-1

cdr3_nt: TGCGCCAGCAGCTCCCTCCAGGGAAAGAGGACTGAAGCTTTCTTT
cdr3_aa: CASSSLQGKRTEAFF
v_call: TRBV5-1
clone_size: few
d_call: .
j_call: TRBJ1-1

cdr3_nt: TGTGCCAGCAGCTTATCGGTGATCCCCTACAATGAGCAGTTCTTC
cdr3_aa: CASSLSVIPYNEQFF
v_call: TRBV7-6
clone_size: few
d_call: .
j_call: TRBJ2-1

cdr3_nt: TGTGCCATCAGTGAGAGGGACATTCTGAACACTGAAGCTTTCTTT
cdr3_aa: CAISERDILNTEAFF
v_call: TRBV10-3
clone_size: .
d_call: .
j_call: TRBJ1-1

cdr3_nt: TGTGCCAGCAGCCCCCTAATGGGCCTAATGAACACTGAAGCTTTCTTT
cdr3_aa: CASSPLMGLMNTEAFF
v_call: TRBV3-1
clone_size: .
d_call: .
j_call: TRBJ1-1

cdr3_nt: TGTGCCAGCAGTAGAGCAGGGGGCGCGGGCACAGATACGCAGTATTTT
cdr3_aa: CASSRAGGAGTDTQYF
v_call: TRBV2
clone_size: many
d_call: TRBD1
j_call: TRBJ2-3

cdr3_nt: TGCGCCAGCAGCTTGGGGGAGGTTGAGGCCCAGTACTTC
cdr3_aa: CASSLGEVEAQYF
v_call: TRBV5-1
clone_size: many
d_call: .
j_call: TRBJ2-5

cdr3_nt: TGCGCCAGCAGCTTGACCAGGGTCGCTGGGAATGAGCAGTTCTTC
cdr3_aa: CASSLTRVAGNEQFF
v_call: TRBV4-3
clone_size: many
d_call: .
j_call: TRBJ2-1

cdr3_nt: TGTGCCAGCAGCGAAAGGACAGATCGGGAGACCCAGTACTTC
cdr3_aa: CASSERTDRETQYF
v_call: TRBV7-7
clone_size: many
d_call: .
j_call: TRBJ2-5

cdr3_nt: TGTGCCAGCAGCTTAGAAACTAGCGGCAACAATGAGCAGTTCTTC
cdr3_aa: CASSLETSGNNEQFF
v_call: TRBV7-8
clone_size: many
d_call: TRBD2
j_call: TRBJ2-1

cdr3_nt: TGCAGCGCCGGAGAGACCCAGTACTTC
cdr3_aa: CSAGETQYF
v_call: TRBV29-1
clone_size: few
d_call: .
j_call: TRBJ2-5

cdr3_nt: TGTGCCAGCAGCGCCCCGGGCTACGAGCAGTACTTC
cdr3_aa: CASSAPGYEQYF
v_call: TRBV12-3/TRBV12-4
clone_size: few
d_call: .
j_call: TRBJ2-7

cdr3_nt: TGCAGTGCTGGGACAGGGATATCCTACGAGCAGTACTTC
cdr3_aa: CSAGTGISYEQYF
v_call: TRBV20-1
clone_size: .
d_call: TRBD1
j_call: TRBJ2-7

cdr3_nt: TGTGCCAGCAGCTTAGCGATATTCGAAGGGAAGCGGGAGATAAATGAGCAGTTCTTC
cdr3_aa: CASSLAIFEGKREINEQFF
v_call: TRBV7-8
clone_size: few
d_call: TRBD2
j_call: TRBJ2-1

cdr3_nt: TGTGCCAGCAGCCTTATCGGGGGAGCCAAAAACATTCAGTACTTC
cdr3_aa: CASSLIGGAKNIQYF
v_call: TRBV7-9
clone_size: many
d_call: .
j_call: TRBJ2-4

cdr3_nt: TGCGCCAGCAGCCCAGGATCGGGGTCCCAACGCACAGATACGCAGTATTTT
cdr3_aa: CASSPGSGSQRTDTQYF
v_call: TRBV5-1
clone_size: many
d_call: .
j_call: TRBJ2-3

cdr3_nt: TGTGCCAGCAGCTTAGGACGGCTTACAGGGTCGGGCTCTGGAAACACCATATATTTT
cdr3_aa: CASSLGRLTGSGSGNTIYF
v_call: TRBV11-2
clone_size: .
d_call: .
j_call: TRBJ1-3

cdr3_nt: TGCAGTGCTAGCGCTTTCGACAGACCCAATCAGCCCCAGCATTTT
cdr3_aa: CSASAFDRPNQPQHF
v_call: TRBV20-1
clone_size: many
d_call: .
j_call: TRBJ1-5

cdr3_nt: TGTGCCAGCAGTTCCCCCGGGACAGGGACACCTCGCTCCTACAATGAGCAGTTCTTC
cdr3_aa: CASSSPGTGTPRSYNEQFF
v_call: TRBV12-3/TRBV12-4
clone_size: many
d_call: TRBD1
j_call: TRBJ2-1

cdr3_nt: TGCGCCAGCAGCCGGACAGGGGCTTCCCAAGAGACCCAGTACTTC
cdr3_aa: CASSRTGASQETQYF
v_call: TRBV5-1
clone_size: .
d_call: TRBD1
j_call: TRBJ2-5

cdr3_nt: TGCAGTGCTAGAGAACAGGGGACGGGAACTGAAGCTTTCTTT
cdr3_aa: CSAREQGTGTEAFF
v_call: TRBV20-1
clone_size: few
d_call: TRBD1
j_call: TRBJ1-1

cdr3_nt: TGTGCCAGCTTTAGGGGAGGTACGGGGAGCTCCTACGAGCAGTACTTC
cdr3_aa: CASFRGGTGSSYEQYF
v_call: TRBV7-8
clone_size: many
d_call: .
j_call: TRBJ2-7

cdr3_nt: TGCGCCAGCAGCCAAGAGGGACAGGGACAAACGACCCAGTACTTC
cdr3_aa: CASSQEGQGQTTQYF
v_call: TRBV4-3
clone_size: many
d_call: TRBD1
j_call: TRBJ2-5

cdr3_nt: TGTGCCAGCAGCACGCGAGTTGATCTAGGGGCAGACACTGAAGCTTTCTTT
cdr3_aa: CASSTRVDLGADTEAFF
v_call: TRBV5-6
clone_size: few
d_call: .
j_call: TRBJ1-1

cdr3_nt: TGTGCCAGCTCACCAACAACGTCCTCTAGCAATCAGCCCCAGCATTTT
cdr3_aa: CASSPTTSSSNQPQHF
v_call: TRBV18
clone_size: few
d_call: .
j_call: TRBJ1-5

cdr3_nt: TGTGCCAGCAGCCAGGACTACCGAGATACGCAGTATTTT
cdr3_aa: CASSQDYRDTQYF
v_call: TRBV12-3/TRBV12-4
clone_size: .
d_call: .
j_call: TRBJ2-3

cdr3_nt: TGCGCCAGCAGCTTGGGGACAGGGCAGTACTTC
cdr3_aa: CASSLGTGQYF
v_call: TRBV5-1
clone_size: few
d_call: TRBD1
j_call: TRBJ2-7

cdr3_nt: TGCGCCAGCAGCCAAGAACCCACCGGGACTAGCGGGAGGAATGAGCAGTTCTTC
cdr3_aa: CASSQEPTGTSGRNEQFF
v_call: TRBV4-1
clone_size: .
d_call: TRBD2
j_call: TRBJ2-1

cdr3_nt: TGTGCCAGCAGCCAAGGATCAAGCGGGGGGGCGTTCTCCTACAATGAGCAGTTCTTC
cdr3_aa: CASSQGSSGGAFSYNEQFF
v_call: TRBV3-1
clone_size: .
d_call: TRBD2
j_call: TRBJ2-1

cdr3_nt: TGCGCCAGCAGCCAAGGGGGGTTGCGGCAAGAGACCCAGTACTTC
cdr3_aa: CASSQGGLRQETQYF
v_call: TRBV4-1
clone_size: few
d_call: .
j_call: TRBJ2-5

cdr3_nt: TGTGCCAGCTCACCCGGGGGCTCGCCGGGGGATACGCAGTATTTT
cdr3_aa: CASSPGGSPGDTQYF
v_call: TRBV18
clone_size: .
d_call: .
j_call: TRBJ2-3

cdr3_nt: TGTGCCAGCAGGAAGGGACAGATCGGTGAGCAGTTCTTC
cdr3_aa: CASRKGQIGEQFF
v_call: TRBV12-3/TRBV12-4
clone_size: many
d_call: TRBD1
j_call: TRBJ2-1

cdr3_nt: TGTGCCAGCAGTGTTAACCGGGACAGGGCCATCAACTTC
cdr3_aa: CASSVNRDRAINF
v_call: TRBV12-3/TRBV12-4
clone_size: .
d_call: TRBD1
j_call: TRBJ2-5

cdr3_nt: TGTGCCTGGAGTGTACTAGGACAGGGAGCAGATACGCAGTATTTT
cdr3_aa: CAWSVLGQGADTQYF
v_call: TRBV30
clone_size: .
d_call: TRBD1
j_call: TRBJ2-3